This entry lists 20 T cell receptor beta chains sequenced from one sample in a study of blood T cell repertoires in COVID-19. Method: immunoSEQ multiplex PCR; TCRdb's copy keeps in-frame clones and lacks some. Of about 120,000 clones detected, approximately 90% appear once; the ten largest clones hold around 4%. Sequenced input: peripheral blood. Source of these receptors: a man aged 40-55 years with acute or convalescent COVID-19.

The rearrangement uses TRBV2 and TRBJ1-3, with D hard to call. The germline V gene encodes CDR1 SNHLY and CDR2 FYNNEI. This CDR3 contains 13 residues. V lost 4 bases to trimming and J lost 4 bases, with 8 bases between them. As DNA, the CDR3 is TGTGCCAGCAGTGTCTCACAGGGAAACACCATATATTTT. It codes for CASSVSQGNTIYF.

This clone was picked up a small number of times. The genes are TRBV3-1 (or the pseudogene TRBV3-2) and TRBJ2-1, with D uncertain. V was cut by 1 base and J by 6 bases, with 4 bases left in between. CDR1 and CDR2 (germline): LGHDT, YNNKEL (reference sequence). The CDR3 has 12 amino acids. CDR3 DNA sequence: TGTGCCAGCAGCCAAGGAGTCAATGAGCAGTTCTTC. Its translation: CASSQGVNEQFF.

The chain couples TRBV5-6 to TRBJ2-7; 15 bases line up with TRBD2. The CDR3 totals 16 residues. With 3 bases clipped from V and 5 bases from J, the junction kept 6 bases outside the gene matches. Germline CDR1 reads SGHDT; CDR2 reads YYEEEE. DNA of the CDR3: TGTGCCAGCAGCTGGGGACTAGCGGGAGGATCTGACGAGCAGTACTTC. Translated, it gives CASSWGLAGGSDEQYF.

The chain combines TRBV6-5 with TRBJ2-7; 9 bases agree with TRBD1. This CDR3 spans 14 amino acids. V shed 5 bases and J 6 bases; nucleotides not matched to a gene: 8. Germline V gene lookup returns CDR1 MNHEY and CDR2 SVGAGI. In DNA form, the CDR3 reads TGTGCCAGCAGTCACCGGGACAGGGCTCCCGAGCAGTACTTC. Translating it yields CASSHRDRAPEQYF.

The chain has TRBV5-1 and TRBJ1-2; D ambiguous. V was trimmed by 6 bases and J by 7 bases, leaving 16 bases between them. This CDR3 comprises 13 residues. From germline, CDR1 is SGHRS and CDR2 YFSETQ. CDR3 DNA sequence: TGCGCCAGCAAAGAGGACTTGGATGGTGGCTACACCTTC. Encoded protein: CASKEDLDGGYTF. Filled out from reference TRBV5-1 and TRBJ1-2, the complete variable domain reads KAGVTQTPRYLIKTRGQQVTLSCSPISGHRSVSWYQQTPGQGLQFLFEYFSETQRNKGNFPGRFSGRQFSNSRSEMNVSTLELGDSALYLCASKEDLDGGYTFGSGTRLTVV.

The genes are TRBV19 and TRBJ1-1; perhaps TRBD1 as D (6 bases). The CDR3 has 13 residues. The germline gives CDR1 LNHDA, CDR2 SQIVND (reference sequence). Trimming left V 6 bases short and J 4 bases short, with 12 bases between. The CDR3 bases are TGTGCCAGTAGCCCAGGGGATCGCACTGAAGCTTTCTTT. This codes for CASSPGDRTEAFF.

The CDR3 bases are TGTGCCAGCAGCTTAAGCAGGGGGGCTAATGAAAAACTGTTTTTT. Protein: CASSLSRGANEKLFF. The rearrangement joins TRBV11-2 to TRBJ1-4, with 7 positions matching TRBD1. Germline V gene lookup returns CDR1 SGHAT and CDR2 FQNNGV. CDR3 length: 15 amino acids. The trim removed 2 bases at V and 3 bases at J, leaving 3 bases unmatched.

This clone showed up just a few times. Here the CDR3 DNA reads TGTGCCAGCAGCTTGGAGAGGCCGGGGACCCAGTACTTC. Amino acid sequence: CASSLERPGTQYF. The chain combines TRBV5-4 with TRBJ2-5; D call uncertain. The CDR3 totals 13 residues. The germline V and J ends were trimmed by 0 bases and 7 bases, with 10 bases remaining between them. Germline loops: CDR1 SGHNT, CDR2 YYREEE (reference sequence). The full variable domain, with the rest looked up from reference TRBV5-4 and TRBJ2-5, is ETGVTQSPTHLIKTRGQQVTLRCSSQSGHNTVSWYQQALGQGPQFIFQYYREEENGRGNFPPRFSGLQFPNYSSELNVNALELDDSALYLCASSLERPGTQYFGPGTRLLVL.

This chain joins TRBV11-2 and TRBJ2-7; 7 bases map to TRBD1. Trimming cost V 6 bases and J 6 bases; bases outside gene matches: 8. The CDR3 loop spans 13 amino acids. Germline values: CDR1 SGHAT, CDR2 FQNNGV. CDR3: CASSPDRAGEQYF. The CDR3, as DNA: TGTGCCAGCAGTCCTGACAGGGCGGGCGAGCAGTACTTC.

The rearrangement uses TRBV13 and TRBJ1-1; a weak D match, TRBD1 (6 bases). Trimming left V 2 bases short and J 0 bases short, with 16 bases between. Germline CDR1 PRHDT, CDR2 FYEKMQ (reference sequence). This CDR3 has 17 residues. CDR3 in amino acids: CASSLNYGQHMNTEAFF. DNA of the CDR3: TGTGCCAGCAGCTTAAACTACGGACAGCACATGAACACTGAAGCTTTCTTT.

The rearrangement uses TRBV7-9 and TRBJ2-3, with D unresolved. This CDR3 is built from 13 residues. Germline CDR1 and CDR2: SEHNR and FQNEAQ (reference sequence). V gave up 3 bases and J gave up 6 bases, with 10 bases separating them. CDR3 sequence: CASSLSISDTQYF. DNA of the CDR3: TGTGCCAGCAGCTTGTCCATTTCCGATACGCAGTATTTT.

The gene calls are TRBV27 and TRBJ2-7; TRBD2 matches at 8 bases. Germline V CDR1 and CDR2: MNHEY, SMNVEV (reference sequence). The CDR3 has 13 residues. The V and J ends lost 0 bases and 9 bases, in that order; junction bases with no gene match: 4. The CDR3 nucleotides read TGTGCCAGCAGTTTATCAGCGGGAGTGGTGCAGTACTTC. Amino acids: CASSLSAGVVQYF.

The chain links TRBV2 to TRBJ1-3; D is possibly TRBD1 (5 bases). Germline V gene data show CDR1 as SNHLY and CDR2 as FYNNEI. The CDR3 runs to 16 residues. V was shortened by 2 bases and J by 6 bases, with 17 bases between the two germline ends. The CDR3 DNA follows: TGTGCCAGCAGTGAACAGGGATCTATATCGATAAACACCATATATTTT. This translates into CASSEQGSISINTIYF.

The V call is TRBV21-1, the J call TRBJ2-1; TRBD1, the table's D call, lacks a check against the DNA. TRBV21-1 is listed as a pseudogene. This CDR3 is 18 amino acids long. DNA of the CDR3: TGTGCCAGCAGCACCCAGAATTCGACAGGGACAGGATACAATGAGCAGTTCTTC. Its protein product is CASSTQNSTGTGYNEQFF.

This clone was counted once. The chain couples TRBV13 to TRBJ2-2; TRBD1 matches 8 bases. CDR1 is PRHDT, CDR2 FYEKMQ, per germline (reference sequence). The CDR3 loop spans 16 amino acids. V dropped 5 bases and J dropped 1; count of bases not matched to a gene: 6. The CDR3 is CASSRPGQVNTGELFF. Written as DNA, the CDR3 is TGTGCCAGCAGCCGACCGGGACAGGTGAACACCGGGGAGCTGTTTTTT.

The CDR3 region is CASSREGLAGLDTQYF. As DNA, the CDR3 is TGTGCCAGCAGCAGAGAGGGACTAGCGGGGTTGGATACGCAGTATTTT. V and J are TRBV5-6 and TRBJ2-3; 13 bases map to TRBD2. Germline V lookup: CDR1 SGHDT, CDR2 YYEEEE. The CDR3 has 16 residues. After removal of 4 bases from V and 6 bases from J, the junction contained 8 bases not matched to a gene. Looking up the rest from reference TRBV5-6 and TRBJ2-3 gives the full variable domain: DAGVTQSPTHLIKTRGQQVTLRCSPKSGHDTVSWYQQALGQGPQFIFQYYEEEERQRGNFPDRFSGHQFPNYSSELNVNALLLGDSALYLCASSREGLAGLDTQYFGPGTRLTVL.

This clone has only one observation. This chain's CDR3 is CASSYSGLAYNEQFF. The CDR3 region has the DNA TGTGCCAGCAGCTATTCGGGACTAGCCTACAATGAGCAGTTCTTC. The chain combines TRBV9 with TRBJ2-1, with 8 bases identical to TRBD2. Germline CDR1 and CDR2: SGDLS and YYNGEE. V lost 4 bases, J lost 2 bases, and 5 bases stayed unmatched. The CDR3 consists of 15 residues.

The chain links TRBV12-3 or TRBV12-4 to TRBJ1-4; D is uncertain. The CDR3 contains 13 residues. Between the trimmed V and J ends, which lost 2 bases and 6 bases, there was a span of 7 bases. CDR3 DNA sequence: TGTGCCAGCAGTTTAATCTTCGATGAAAAACTGTTTTTT. As protein: CASSLIFDEKLFF.

The CDR3 DNA reads TGTGCCTGGGGACGGAACACTGAAGCTTTCTTT. It yields the protein CAWGRNTEAFF. V is TRBV30 and J is TRBJ1-1; no clear D gene. The V end was cut by 5 bases, the J end by 1 base, with 5 bases between. Germline V CDR1 and CDR2: GTSNPN, SVGIG (reference sequence). This CDR3 spans 11 amino acids.

The V call is TRBV27, the J call TRBJ2-2; D uncertain. The CDR3 has 15 amino acids. The V end was cut by 1 base, the J end by 4 bases, with 10 bases between. Germline CDR1 is MNHEY and CDR2 is SMNVEV (reference sequence). CDR3 DNA sequence: TGTGCCAGCAGTTTATTGCAGACGGGCACCGGGGAGCTGTTTTTT. This sequence encodes CASSLLQTGTGELFF.